The 29 T cell receptor beta chains listed next were all sequenced from one sample in a study of regulatory T cells in long-lasting Graves disease. The time point is: newly diagnosed GD, antithyroid drugs for less than 3 months. The authors made the TCR library using RNA they extracted from PBMCs. Building of the TCR beta libraries involved iRepertoire HTBI primers and Arm-PCR of CDR3 regions. Each CDR3 protein gets one entry after TCRdb re-called the multiplex PCR reads with MiXCR. The sample has hundreds of thousands of distinct CDR3 sequences; 9.5% to 15% are singletons. These data also featured in a second study, about T cells in Graves' hyperthyroidism and ophthalmopathy.

Sample: peripheral blood mononuclear cells (PBMCs), taken at new diagnosis, from a patient treated with antithyroid drugs. These receptors were taken from a woman in her twenties or thirties with Graves disease.

This clonotype was counted many times. The gene calls are TRBV24-1 and TRBJ2-7; the D gene is possibly TRBD2 (6 bases). The germline CDR1 and CDR2 sequences are KGHDR and SFDVKD. This CDR3 is built from 14 residues. V lost 2 bases, J lost 4 bases, and 11 bases lay in between. In DNA form, the CDR3 reads TGTGCCACCAGTGATTCTAAGGGGACTTACGAGCAGTACTTC. Translated: CATSDSKGTYEQYF.

This clonotype was recorded many times. The chain couples TRBV24-1 to TRBJ2-5; the match to TRBD2 covers 8 bases. The CDR3 has 16 amino acids. Per germline, CDR1 KGHDR and CDR2 SFDVKD. The V segment lost 1 base and the J segment 3 bases; nucleotides outside the gene matches: 6. The CDR3 sequence is CATSDFPTSGEETQYF. The CDR3 nucleotides are TGTGCCACCAGTGATTTCCCAACTAGCGGAGAAGAGACCCAGTACTTC.

This clonotype was observed many times. The V call is TRBV12-3 or TRBV12-4, the J call TRBJ1-5; D ambiguous. The CDR3 extends over 14 amino acids. The V gene lost 5 bases and the J gene lost 2 bases, with 10 bases spanning the gap. The CDR3 loop reads CASSDNLGNQPQHF. CDR3 coding DNA: TGTGCCAGCAGTGACAACCTTGGCAATCAGCCCCAGCATTTT.

This clonotype occurred a few times. The chain combines TRBV20-1 with TRBJ2-2; TRBD2 is a possible D gene (6 bases). Germline values: CDR1 DFQATT, CDR2 SNEGSKA (reference sequence). CDR3 length: 15 amino acids. Trimming took 0 bases from V and 7 from J, leaving 15 bases between them. Here the CDR3 reads CSARDGTGSGGELFF. In DNA, the CDR3 is TGCAGTGCTAGAGATGGGACTGGCTCCGGCGGGGAGCTGTTTTTT.

The chain employs TRBV6-5 and TRBJ1-6; TRBD1 is a possible D gene (5 bases). CDR1 and CDR2 from the germline V gene are MNHEY and SVGAGI. The CDR3 length is 14 residues. Trimming stripped 2 bases from V and 7 bases from J, with 9 bases between. The CDR3 nucleotides read TGTGCCAGCAGTTACGGGACCAACAATTCACCCCTCCACTTT. Encoded protein: CASSYGTNNSPLHF.

This clonotype came up many times. The chain combines TRBV11-2 with TRBJ1-2, with D possibly being TRBD1 (5 bases). CDR1 and CDR2 from the germline V gene are SGHAT and FQNNGV. Deletions cut 8 bases from V and 9 bases from J, with 22 bases between. This CDR3 spans 14 amino acids. In DNA, the CDR3 is TGTGCCAGCCGCCCACCCGGGACGACGGGAAGCTACACCTTC. It encodes CASRPPGTTGSYTF.

This clonotype was counted ten times or more. V usage is TRBV2 and J usage is TRBJ1-6, with TRBD1 identical over 10 bases. The CDR3 contains 14 residues. With 7 bases clipped from V and 7 bases from J, the junction kept 4 bases outside the gene matches. Germline-derived CDR1 and CDR2 are SNHLY and FYNNEI. CDR3 DNA: TGTGCCAGCACCCAGGACAGGGGGAATTCACCCCTCCACTTT. This encodes CASTQDRGNSPLHF.

In this sample, this clonotype turned up a few times. The genes are TRBV20-1 and TRBJ2-1, with unresolved D. The CDR3 is 10 amino acids. Germline V gives CDR1 DFQATT, CDR2 SNEGSKA (reference sequence). Trimming removed 7 bases from V and 9 bases from J, with 10 bases in between. CDR3 residues: CSGGPGEQFF. The CDR3 DNA reads TGCAGTGGGGGTCCCGGTGAGCAGTTCTTC.

This clonotype was counted many times. This chain joins TRBV12-5 and TRBJ1-1; 9 bases match TRBD1. J gave up 8 bases and V 2 bases, and 3 bases lay outside the gene matches. From germline, CDR1 is LGHNT and CDR2 FRNRAP. This CDR3 has 13 residues. The CDR3 spells CASGLIGTGEAFF. For the CDR3, the DNA is TGTGCTAGTGGTTTGATAGGGACAGGGGAAGCTTTCTTT.

This clonotype has only a few counts. For the CDR3, the DNA is TGCGCCAGCAGTGACGGGACTAGCGGGAGGGCGGGTGAGCAGTTCTTC. It translates to CASSDGTSGRAGEQFF. The rearrangement links TRBV10-1 to TRBJ2-1, with TRBD2 matching 16 bases. CDR3 length: 16 residues. Germline CDR1 and CDR2: WNHNN and SYGVQD (reference sequence). V lost 3 bases to trimming and J lost 9 bases; unmatched junction nucleotides: 5.

This clonotype appeared a few times. The chain combines TRBV7-3 with TRBJ2-2; 9 nucleotides match TRBD2. The CDR3 is 15 residues long. Germline V gives CDR1 SGHTA, CDR2 FQGTGA. Trimming removed 5 bases from V and 7 bases from J; junction bases left unmatched: 8. The CDR3 region is CASSPIAGDVGELFF. The CDR3 bases are TGTGCCAGCAGCCCAATAGCGGGAGATGTCGGGGAGCTGTTTTTT.

This clonotype was counted at least ten times. The chain joins TRBV29-1 to TRBJ2-1; perhaps D is TRBD1 or TRBD2 (5 bases each). CDR1 and CDR2 (germline): SQVTM, ANQGSEA. Trimming took off 5 bases at V and 12 bases at J, with 26 bases between the two ends. This CDR3 has 15 amino acids. The CDR3 sequence is CSVMVPQRDGQRQFF. CDR3 coding DNA: TGCAGCGTTATGGTCCCCCAACGGGACGGCCAGAGGCAGTTCTTC.

This clonotype came up many times. The rearrangement links TRBV20-1 to TRBJ2-1, with D tentatively TRBD2 (5 bases). V gave up 6 bases and J gave up 2 bases, with 20 bases separating them. Germline loops: CDR1 DFQATT, CDR2 SNEGSKA (reference sequence). The CDR3 runs 16 residues. This CDR3 reads CSAIVRAGDAYNEQFF. CDR3 sequence (DNA): TGCAGTGCCATAGTGAGGGCTGGGGATGCCTACAATGAGCAGTTCTTC.

The CDR3 loop reads CASSRNPQGSGANVLTF. The CDR3 bases are TGTGCCAGCAGCCGCAACCCTCAGGGCTCTGGGGCCAACGTCCTGACTTTC. V and J are TRBV7-3 and TRBJ2-6; the D gene is possibly TRBD1 (5 bases). From germline, CDR1 is SGHTA and CDR2 FQGTGA. Trimming removed 5 bases at V and 0 bases at J, with 14 bases between. This CDR3 has 17 amino acids.

This chain joins TRBV7-6 and TRBJ2-3; D possibly corresponds to TRBD2 (5 bases). The CDR3 spans 15 residues. V dropped 3 bases and J dropped 1 base, with 11 bases sitting between them. Germline values: CDR1 SGHVS, CDR2 FNYEAQ. In DNA form, the CDR3 reads TGTGCCAGCAGCTTTGAGGGAAGCCGCACAGATACGCAGTATTTT. It encodes CASSFEGSRTDTQYF.

This clonotype appeared many times. This chain connects TRBV5-1 to TRBJ1-2, with a possible D match to TRBD1 (6 bases). V dropped 1 base and J dropped 4 bases, with 8 bases sitting between them. The CDR3 is made up of 13 amino acids. Germline-derived CDR1 and CDR2 are SGHRS and YFSETQ. The CDR3 loop is CASSLNRVYGYTF. CDR3 sequence (DNA): TGCGCCAGCAGCTTGAACAGGGTCTATGGCTACACCTTC.

This clonotype showed up many times. This chain links TRBV30 with TRBJ1-1; TRBD1 is a possible D gene (5 bases). With 2 bases removed from V and 4 bases from J, the gap between germline ends came to 11 bases. CDR1 GTSNPN and CDR2 SVGIG come from the germline V gene (reference sequence). The CDR3 is 13 residues long. CDR3 in DNA: TGTGCCTGGAGTCTGTCCGGGGGCACTGAAGCTTTCTTT. Residues: CAWSLSGGTEAFF.

This clonotype was observed at least ten times. The V and J genes are TRBV27 and TRBJ1-1; D not certain. This CDR3 has 13 residues. Deletions cut 6 bases from V and 4 bases from J, with 12 bases between. The germline V gene encodes CDR1 MNHEY and CDR2 SMNVEV (reference sequence). The CDR3 loop is CASSPRASTEAFF. The CDR3 DNA reads TGTGCCAGCAGCCCTCGGGCCTCCACTGAAGCTTTCTTT.

This clonotype was picked up a small number of times. CDR3 protein: CASSLGGPNNEQFF. The CDR3 DNA reads as TGCGCCAGCAGCTTGGGAGGGCCAAACAATGAGCAGTTCTTC. The rearrangement joins TRBV5-1 to TRBJ2-1; TRBD2 might be the D (5 bases). V shed 0 bases and J shed 5 bases, with 9 bases lying between them. Germline CDR1 and CDR2: SGHRS and YFSETQ. CDR3 length: 14 residues.

This clonotype was seen ten or more times. The gene calls are TRBV6-1 and TRBJ2-2; 7 positions match TRBD1. The CDR3 runs to 14 residues. Germline V gene data show CDR1 as MNHNS and CDR2 as SASEGT. Losses at the gene ends were 6 bases for V and 5 bases for J; bases not matched to a gene: 6. Written as DNA, the CDR3 is TGTGCCAGCAGCACCGGGACAGAGACCGGGGAGCTGTTTTTT. The encoded protein is CASSTGTETGELFF.

V usage is TRBV7-2 and J usage is TRBJ2-7, with TRBD2 matching over 12 bases. Trimming cost V 6 bases and J 3 bases; bases outside gene matches: 9. The CDR3 extends over 16 amino acids. Germline assignment: CDR1 SGHTA and CDR2 FQGNSA. The chain's CDR3 is CASSLGLAGTNYEQYF. The CDR3, as DNA: TGTGCCAGCAGTCTAGGACTAGCGGGAACTAACTACGAGCAGTACTTC.

The V and J genes are TRBV6-9 and TRBJ1-5; no clear D. Per germline, CDR1 MNHGY and CDR2 SVAAGI. CDR3 length: 15 residues. Trimming left V 3 bases short and J 1 base short, with 10 bases between. The CDR3 region is CASSYPTSSNQPQHF. CDR3 nucleotides: TGTGCCAGCAGTTACCCGACGTCCAGCAATCAGCCCCAGCATTTT.

This clonotype was recorded at least ten times. The chain uses TRBV28 and TRBJ2-7; TRBD1 might be the D (5 bases). There are 18 residues in the CDR3. Germline-derived CDR1 and CDR2 are MDHEN and SYDVKM. The V and J ends lost 6 bases and 0 bases respectively, with 24 bases between them. The CDR3 DNA is TGTGCCAGCAGCTTAGGCAGAATATGGACAAAGAGCTCCTACGAGCAGTACTTC. It encodes CASSLGRIWTKSSYEQYF.

This clonotype was observed at least ten times. CDR3 residues: CASSPQLAGGMSEQFF. CDR3 nucleotide sequence: TGCGCCAGCAGCCCTCAACTAGCGGGAGGGATGAGTGAGCAGTTCTTC. The rearrangement uses TRBV5-1 and TRBJ2-1, with 13 positions matching TRBD2. V gave up 4 bases and J gave up 9 bases; unmatched junction bases: 10. The CDR3 is 16 amino acids. CDR1 is SGHRS and CDR2 is YFSETQ in the germline V gene.

The genes are TRBV7-9 and TRBJ1-4; D uncertain. CDR1 SEHNR and CDR2 FQNEAQ come from the germline V gene (reference sequence). The V end lost 5 bases, the J end lost 0 bases, and 10 bases lay between the germline ends. The CDR3 extends over 15 amino acids. CDR3 in amino acids: CASSLGIATNEKLFF. Written as DNA, the CDR3 is TGTGCCAGCAGCCTTGGTATTGCAACTAATGAAAAACTGTTTTTT.

This clonotype was picked up many times. The chain recombines TRBV27 with TRBJ1-2; a possible D gene is TRBD1 (6 bases). V lost 2 bases and J 3 bases, leaving 19 bases between the germline ends. This CDR3 is 17 amino acids long. The germline V gene encodes CDR1 MNHEY and CDR2 SMNVEV (reference sequence). This chain's CDR3 is CASSLSLGGALHYGYTF. The CDR3 DNA reads as TGTGCCAGCAGTTTAAGTCTGGGGGGGGCGCTTCACTATGGCTACACCTTC.

This clonotype has at least ten counts. This chain connects TRBV7-3 to TRBJ2-7, with D possibly being TRBD1 (6 bases). Trimming left V 1 base short and J 3 bases short, with 16 bases between. Germline-derived CDR1 and CDR2 are SGHTA and FQGTGA. CDR3 length equals 16 residues. This CDR3 is CASSLIRDTRNYEQYF. In nucleotides, the CDR3 is TGTGCCAGCAGCTTAATCCGGGACACCCGCAACTACGAGCAGTACTTC.

This clonotype was picked up many times. V usage is TRBV6-1 and J usage is TRBJ1-2; D unresolved. CDR1 is MNHNS and CDR2 is SASEGT in the germline V gene. Trimming stripped 4 bases from V and 4 bases from J, with 16 bases between. This CDR3 has 15 amino acids. CDR3 sequence (DNA): TGTGCCAGCAGTGCCGCCGCCCCTGGTGGCTATGGCTACACCTTC. It specifies CASSAAAPGGYGYTF.

This clonotype was counted a single time. This clone may be a read error of a much larger clone one base away. J is TRBJ2-4 and V is TRBV20-1; no firm D call. Germline CDR1 DFQATT, CDR2 SNEGSKA (reference sequence). V was trimmed by 0 bases and J by 13 bases, leaving 10 bases between them. CDR3 length: 11 residues. CDR3 DNA sequence: TGCAGTGCTAGAGAGCACAATGAGCAGTACTTC. Protein: CSAREHNEQYF.